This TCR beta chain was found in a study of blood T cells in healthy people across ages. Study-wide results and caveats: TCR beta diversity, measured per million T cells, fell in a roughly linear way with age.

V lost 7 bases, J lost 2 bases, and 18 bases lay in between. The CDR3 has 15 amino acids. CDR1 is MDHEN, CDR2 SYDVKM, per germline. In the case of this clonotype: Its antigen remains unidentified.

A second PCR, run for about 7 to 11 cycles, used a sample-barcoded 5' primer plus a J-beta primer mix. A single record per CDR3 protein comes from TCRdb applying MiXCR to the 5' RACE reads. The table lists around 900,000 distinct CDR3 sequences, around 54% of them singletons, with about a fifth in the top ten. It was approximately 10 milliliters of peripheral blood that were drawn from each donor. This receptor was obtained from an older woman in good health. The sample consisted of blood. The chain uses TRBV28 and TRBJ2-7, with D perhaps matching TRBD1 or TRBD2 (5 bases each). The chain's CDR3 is CASNVGRYLPYEQYF. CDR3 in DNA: TGTGCCAGCAATGTGGGACGTTATCTTCCCTACGAGCAGTACTTC.